What follows describes a single T cell receptor (beta chain). Its antigen remains unidentified. The source of the sample is a study of shared clonotypes between healthy human individuals. Terminally differentiated effector memory CD45RA+ cells were excluded by CCR7 positive selection of CD45RO-negative cells. The donor cohort consisted entirely of Caucasian adults residing in Nashville, Tennessee. Profiled with immunoSEQ multiplex PCR; TCRdb holds only in-frame clones, not every one. The top ten hold around 24% of the sample, which has about 870,000 clones, nearly 95% seen once. The germline gives CDR1 SGHRS, CDR2 YFSETQ. The germline V and J ends were trimmed by 7 bases and 1 base, with 11 bases remaining between them. The CDR3 runs to 13 residues. General study points: Donor scarcity curtailed the genetic and exposure-history diversity represented herein.

The clonotype was recovered from a man younger than 45 in good health. The V call is TRBV5-1, the J call TRBJ2-5; no reliable D call. The sequencing sample was made of naive CD8+ T cells sorted from blood. Here the CDR3 reads CASGTNSQETQYF. CDR3 bases: TGCGCCAGCGGCACCAATTCCCAAGAGACCCAGTACTTC. The variable domain in full, with the rest retrieved from reference TRBV5-1 and TRBJ2-5, is KAGVTQTPRYLIKTRGQQVTLSCSPISGHRSVSWYQQTPGQGLQFLFEYFSETQRNKGNFPGRFSGRQFSNSRSEMNVSTLELGDSALYLCASGTNSQETQYFGPGTRLLVL.